This TCR beta chain was recovered during a study of OX40 agonist ivuxolimab in advanced cancers. The overall study: Three patients, one with hepatocellular carcinoma and two with cutaneous melanoma, achieved partial responses. Study-wide results and caveats: In a subset of nonresponders, normalized T-cell clonal expansion was also low.

Points on this clone: The antigen is undetermined.

The CDR3 consists of 15 residues. Per the germline V gene, CDR1 is KGHSH and CDR2 is LQKENI. V lost 0 bases to trimming and J lost 4 bases; unmatched junction nucleotides: 3. Sequencing used immunoSEQ multiplex PCR; TCRdb keeps in-frame clones, though not all of them. The sample consists of tens of thousands of clones, approximately 86% of them appearing once. The TCR was taken from an adult with an advanced solid tumor such as melanoma, head and neck, liver or kidney cancer. The sequences come from CD4+ or CD8+ T cells sorted from blood, collected in a trial of the OX40 agonist ivuxolimab. The J gene is TRBJ1-2, the V gene TRBV18; 9 nucleotides align to TRBD1. In nucleotides, the CDR3 is TGTGCCAGCTCACCACCGGGACAGGGAGTCTATGGCTACACCTTC. It is translated as CASSPPGQGVYGYTF.